This T cell receptor (beta chain) was obtained from a study of blood T cell repertoires in COVID-19. Study-level information: The United States, Italy and Spain provided the acute and convalescent COVID-19 samples.

Trimming stripped 5 bases from V and 12 bases from J, with 20 bases between. The CDR3 is 15 amino acids. Germline V gene lookup returns CDR1 MNHEY and CDR2 SVGEGT. The table came from immunoSEQ multiplex PCR; TCRdb's copy has only in-frame clones and leaves some out. Of some 350,000 clones detected, roughly nine tenths appear once; the ten largest clones hold almost 3%. This receptor was identified in a young woman who had recovered from COVID-19. The specimen sequenced was PBMCs or T cells enriched from blood (not recorded which). The chain joins TRBV6-2 or TRBV6-3 to TRBJ2-6; no clear D. CDR3 region: CASSPVSIAAAVLTF. The CDR3 DNA reads as TGTGCCAGCAGTCCAGTTTCGATCGCTGCGGCCGTCCTGACTTTC.